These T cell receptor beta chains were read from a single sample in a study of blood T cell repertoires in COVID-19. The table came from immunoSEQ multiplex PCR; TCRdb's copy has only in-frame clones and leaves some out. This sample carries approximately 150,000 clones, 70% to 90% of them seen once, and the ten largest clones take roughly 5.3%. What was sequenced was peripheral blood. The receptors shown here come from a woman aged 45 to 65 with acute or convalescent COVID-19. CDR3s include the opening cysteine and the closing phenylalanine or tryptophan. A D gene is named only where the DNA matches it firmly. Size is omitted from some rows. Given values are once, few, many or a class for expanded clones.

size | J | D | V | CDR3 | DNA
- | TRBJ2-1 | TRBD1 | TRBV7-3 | CASSLTGDEYNEQFF | TGTGCCAGCAGCCTGACAGGGGATGAGTACAATGAGCAGTTCTTC
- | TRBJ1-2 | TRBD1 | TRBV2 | CASSEAPGQLYGYTF | TGTGCCAGCAGTGAAGCCCCGGGACAGCTCTATGGCTACACCTTC
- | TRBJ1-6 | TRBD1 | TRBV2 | CASDGQGTGSPLHF | TGTGCCAGCGACGGACAGGGGACAGGTTCACCCCTCCACTTT
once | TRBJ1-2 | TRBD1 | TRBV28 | CASSRPPGQGEVGYTF | TGTGCCAGCAGCCGCCCACCGGGACAGGGGGAAGTTGGCTACACCTTC
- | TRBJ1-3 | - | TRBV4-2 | CASSKGRGAEGNTIYF | TGTGCCAGCAGCAAGGGGAGGGGAGCGGAGGGAAACACCATATATTTT
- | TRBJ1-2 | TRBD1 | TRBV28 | CASSSPGGKGYTF | TGTGCCAGCAGTTCGCCAGGGGGGAAAGGCTACACCTTC
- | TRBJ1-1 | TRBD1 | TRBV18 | CASSPPTGSANTEAFF | TGTGCCAGCTCACCACCGACAGGGTCGGCAAACACTGAAGCTTTCTTT
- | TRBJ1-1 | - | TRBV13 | CASSLDATGNTEAFF | TGTGCCAGCAGCTTAGATGCGACAGGGAACACTGAAGCTTTCTTT
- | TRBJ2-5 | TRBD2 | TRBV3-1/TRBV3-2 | CASSPRLAGQTIQETQYF | TGTGCCAGCAGCCCTCGACTAGCGGGACAAACCATCCAAGAGACCCAGTACTTC
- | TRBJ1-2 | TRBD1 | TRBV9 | CASSVRDREGLGYTF | TGTGCCAGCAGCGTCCGGGACAGGGAGGGTCTTGGCTACACCTTC
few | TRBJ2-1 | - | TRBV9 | CASSVAERAAYNEQFF | TGTGCCAGCAGCGTAGCGGAGCGGGCCGCCTACAATGAGCAGTTCTTC
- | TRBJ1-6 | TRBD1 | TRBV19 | CASSIRDSPLNSPLHF | TGTGCCAGTAGTATACGGGACAGCCCACTCAATTCACCCCTCCACTTT
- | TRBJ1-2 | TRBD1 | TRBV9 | CASSASGTAVRGYTF | TGTGCCAGCAGCGCCTCAGGGACAGCCGTGCGCGGCTACACCTTC
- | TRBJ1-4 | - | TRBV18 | CASSRRGTNEKLFF | TGTGCCAGCTCCCGCCGGGGGACTAATGAAAAACTGTTTTTT
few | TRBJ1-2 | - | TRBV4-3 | CASSQDSVAAYGYTF | TGCGCCAGCAGCCAAGATTCGGTCGCGGCATATGGCTACACCTTC
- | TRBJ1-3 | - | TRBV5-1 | CASSPGGGNTIYF | TGCGCCAGCAGCCCCGGGGGGGGAAACACCATATATTTT
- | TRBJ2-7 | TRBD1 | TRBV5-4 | CASGTGPYEQYF | TGTGCCTCCGGGACAGGTCCCTACGAGCAGTACTTC